This TCR beta chain was identified in a study of CD8 T cells in Susac syndrome. TEMRA cells were FACS-enriched, and CD8+ and CD4+ T cells were isolated negatively. Turning to this clonotype: Its specificity is unknown.

Study-wide results and caveats: The study acknowledged a relatively small number of individuals in its TCR sequencing and HLA analysis.

Random hexamers served to reverse transcribe roughly 0.5 to 1 ug RNA. TCRdb passed the immunoSEQ multiplex PCR reads through MiXCR, listing each CDR3 protein once. The table lists 150,000 to 200,000 distinct CDR3 sequences, about 91% of them singletons. This TCR came from a human donor in good health. The source material was CD4+ T cells from PBMCs.

In DNA, the CDR3 is TGTGCCAGCAGCCGGACGGAGAACTACGAGCAGTACTTC. It specifies CASSRTENYEQYF. J is TRBJ2-7 and V is TRBV3-1; the D is unclear. V lost 4 bases, J lost 3 bases, and 10 bases lay in between. CDR3 size: 13 residues. Germline V lookup: CDR1 LGHDT, CDR2 YNNKEL (reference sequence).